The next 14 T cell receptor beta chains were all read from a single sample in a study of OX40 agonist ivuxolimab in advanced cancers. Produced via immunoSEQ multiplex PCR; TCRdb's table is partial and in-frame only. The sample consists of fewer than 55,000 clones, roughly nine tenths of them appearing once. The input for sequencing was CD4+ or CD8+ T cells sorted from blood, taken in a trial of the OX40 agonist ivuxolimab. All receptors derive from an adult with an advanced solid tumor such as melanoma, head and neck, liver or kidney cancer.

This clone has just a few counts. The CDR3 nucleotides are TGTGCCAGCAGCTTGGAGTGGTCCGAGCAGTACTTC. Translated: CASSLEWSEQYF. V and J are TRBV11-1 and TRBJ2-7; D gene unclear. The CDR3 runs 12 residues. The V gene's germline CDR1 is SGHAT and CDR2 FQDESV (reference sequence). V lost 3 bases and J lost 6, with 9 bases in between.

The chain carries TRBV29-1 and TRBJ1-1, with D perhaps TRBD1 (6 bases). V lost 1 base and J lost 2, with 23 bases in between. The CDR3 is made up of 18 amino acids. CDR1 is SQVTM, CDR2 ANQGSEA, per germline. The CDR3 here is CSVEAQGTSGFSNTEAFF. The CDR3 DNA is TGCAGCGTTGAAGCCCAGGGGACAAGCGGTTTTTCAAACACTGAAGCTTTCTTT.

The CDR3 bases are TGCGCCAGCAGCCAAGAACAGGGAGGCTATGGCTACACCTTC. Protein: CASSQEQGGYGYTF. The V call is TRBV4-3, the J call TRBJ1-2; a possible D gene is TRBD1 (6 bases). The CDR3 runs to 14 residues. Trimming removed 0 bases from V and 4 bases from J, with 9 bases in between. Germline CDR1 is LGHNA and CDR2 is YSLEER.

The chain couples TRBV12-5 to TRBJ2-3; the D gene is possibly TRBD1 (6 bases). The CDR3 is made up of 13 amino acids. CDR1 LGHNT and CDR2 FRNRAP come from the germline V gene. With 7 bases removed from V and 4 bases from J, the gap between germline ends came to 12 bases. For the CDR3, the DNA is TGTGCTAGTGAAAACCCAGGGGCAGATACGCAGTATTTT. It encodes CASENPGADTQYF.

The chain joins TRBV30 to TRBJ1-5; D ambiguous. Trimming removed 5 bases from V and 1 base from J, with 12 bases in between. Germline V CDR1 and CDR2: GTSNPN, SVGIG (reference sequence). The CDR3 has 14 amino acids. CDR3 DNA: TGTGCCTGGGGGGTCGGGGTCAGCAATCAGCCCCAGCATTTT. It yields the protein CAWGVGVSNQPQHF.

The chain employs TRBV30 and TRBJ2-7, with a tentative D call TRBD1 (5 bases). The CDR3 length is 13 residues. Trimming stripped 2 bases from V and 0 bases from J, with 8 bases between. Per the germline V gene, CDR1 is GTSNPN and CDR2 is SVGIG (reference sequence). CDR3 amino acids: CAWSIGVSYEQYF. CDR3 bases: TGTGCCTGGAGTATAGGGGTCTCCTACGAGCAGTACTTC.

The J gene is TRBJ1-2, the V gene TRBV29-1; D is unclear. The germline gives CDR1 SQVTM, CDR2 ANQGSEA. Deletions cut 6 bases from V and 5 bases from J, with 19 bases between. The CDR3 length is 14 residues. CDR3 sequence (DNA): TGCAGCGTCTCCCAGGAGGTCTTGGGGTATGGCTACACCTTC. It encodes CSVSQEVLGYGYTF.

The chain joins TRBV6-5 to TRBJ1-4, with D unclear. This CDR3 is 13 amino acids long. Germline CDR1 reads MNHEY; CDR2 reads SVGAGI. Between the trimmed V and J ends, which lost 0 bases and 8 bases, there was a span of 7 bases. Here the CDR3 reads CASSYSIIEKLFF. The CDR3 DNA is TGTGCCAGCAGTTACTCGATAATCGAAAAACTGTTTTTT.

The chain couples TRBV19 to TRBJ2-6; weak D call: TRBD1 (6 bases). Deletions cut 0 bases from V and 1 base from J, with 7 bases between. The germline V gene has CDR1 LNHDA and CDR2 SQIVND (reference sequence). This CDR3 is 16 amino acids long. The CDR3 region is CASSIDRGSGANVLTF. CDR3 DNA: TGTGCCAGTAGTATAGACAGGGGATCTGGGGCCAACGTCCTGACTTTC.

This clone was detected only once. The chain couples TRBV15 to TRBJ2-7; 8 positions match TRBD1. J lost 3 bases, V lost 2 bases, and 6 bases had no gene match. This CDR3 has 15 residues. Germline V lookup: CDR1 LNHNV, CDR2 YYDKDF (reference sequence). CDR3 amino acids: CATSRLDRGNYEQYF. The CDR3 coding sequence is TGTGCCACCAGCAGACTTGACAGGGGAAACTACGAGCAGTACTTC.

The rearrangement joins TRBV19 to TRBJ2-3; D is uncertain. Germline V gene sequence: CDR1 LNHDA, CDR2 SQIVND (reference sequence). V was clipped by 5 bases and J by 0 bases, with 6 bases between them. CDR3 length equals 13 residues. The CDR3 protein is CASSSLSTDTQYF. CDR3 nucleotide sequence: TGTGCCAGTAGTTCCCTTAGCACAGATACGCAGTATTTT.

This chain links TRBV5-6 with TRBJ2-1; the match to TRBD2 covers 8 bases. In germline, CDR1 is SGHDT, CDR2 YYEEEE. The CDR3 sequence is 15 residues long. V lost 2 bases and J lost 4; bases outside the gene matches: 5. CDR3 residues: CASSLSTSGYNEQFF. CDR3 in DNA: TGTGCCAGCAGCTTAAGTACTAGCGGTTACAATGAGCAGTTCTTC.

This clone was counted only a few times. This CDR3 is also generated by other DNA sequences in the sample. V and J are TRBV6-4 and TRBJ2-3; 11 bases align to TRBD1. CDR1 is MRHNA, CDR2 SNTAGT, per germline. The CDR3 contains 15 residues. The V and J ends lost 0 bases and 4 bases, in that order; junction bases with no gene match: 0. This CDR3 is CASSDSGQGADTQYF. DNA for the CDR3: TGTGCCAGCAGTGACTCGGGACAGGGGGCAGATACGCAGTATTTT.

The chain links TRBV29-1 to TRBJ2-7; no clear D. V was shortened by 1 base and J by 5 bases, with 15 bases between the two germline ends. CDR1 and CDR2 from the germline V gene are SQVTM and ANQGSEA. This CDR3 is 14 amino acids long. The CDR3: CSVEGHLGGDEQYF. The DNA of the CDR3 is TGCAGCGTTGAAGGCCATCTGGGTGGTGACGAGCAGTACTTC.